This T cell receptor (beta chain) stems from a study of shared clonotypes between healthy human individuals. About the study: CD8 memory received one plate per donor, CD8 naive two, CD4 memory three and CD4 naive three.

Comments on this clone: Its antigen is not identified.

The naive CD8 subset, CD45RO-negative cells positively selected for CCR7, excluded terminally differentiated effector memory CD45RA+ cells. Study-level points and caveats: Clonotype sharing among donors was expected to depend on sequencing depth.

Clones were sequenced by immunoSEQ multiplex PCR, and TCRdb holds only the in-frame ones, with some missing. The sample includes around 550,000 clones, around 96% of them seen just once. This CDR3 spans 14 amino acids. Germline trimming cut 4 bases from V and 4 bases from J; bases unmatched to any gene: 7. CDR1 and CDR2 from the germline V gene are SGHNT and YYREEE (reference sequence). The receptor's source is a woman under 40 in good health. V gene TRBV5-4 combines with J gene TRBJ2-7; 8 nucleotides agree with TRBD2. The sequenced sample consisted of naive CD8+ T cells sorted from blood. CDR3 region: CASSPSGSLYEQYF. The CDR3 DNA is TGTGCCAGCAGCCCGAGCGGGAGTCTTTACGAGCAGTACTTC.